This T cell receptor (beta chain) was identified in a study of T cells in localized non-small cell lung cancer. The V gene's germline CDR1 is MDHEN and CDR2 SYDVKM. V was shortened by 6 bases and J by 5 bases, with 9 bases between the two germline ends. The CDR3 totals 12 residues. This table comes from immunoSEQ multiplex PCR, and its TCRdb copy is limited to in-frame clones, with some not included. This sample yields tens of thousands of clones, of which 70% to 90% are seen a single time; more than 0.95% belongs to the top ten. Note on this clone: The antigen remains unidentified.

Study observations and caveats: When the top 100 tumor clones were examined, a median around 58 of them also appeared in the adjacent lung, which was paired and uninvolved. T cell clonality was highest in uninvolved adjacent lung, above tumor. Sequencing was restricted to one tumor region; therefore, heterogeneity remains possible. In the blood, greater T cell density corresponded to longer overall survival.

This clonotype originated in a woman between 40 and 69 years old with stage I lung adenocarcinoma. The J gene is TRBJ2-3, the V gene TRBV28; weak D call: TRBD2 (5 bases). The input for sequencing was peripheral blood, taken before any cancer treatment. The CDR3 nucleotides read TGTGCCAGCAGGGAAGGAGGAGATACGCAGTATTTT. This gives the protein CASREGGDTQYF. Full variable domain (missing parts from reference TRBV28 and TRBJ2-3): DVKVTQSSRYLVKRTGEKVFLECVQDMDHENMFWYRQDPGLGLRLIYFSYDVKMKEKGDIPEGYSVSREKKERFSLILESASTNQTSMYLCASREGGDTQYFGPGTRLTVL.